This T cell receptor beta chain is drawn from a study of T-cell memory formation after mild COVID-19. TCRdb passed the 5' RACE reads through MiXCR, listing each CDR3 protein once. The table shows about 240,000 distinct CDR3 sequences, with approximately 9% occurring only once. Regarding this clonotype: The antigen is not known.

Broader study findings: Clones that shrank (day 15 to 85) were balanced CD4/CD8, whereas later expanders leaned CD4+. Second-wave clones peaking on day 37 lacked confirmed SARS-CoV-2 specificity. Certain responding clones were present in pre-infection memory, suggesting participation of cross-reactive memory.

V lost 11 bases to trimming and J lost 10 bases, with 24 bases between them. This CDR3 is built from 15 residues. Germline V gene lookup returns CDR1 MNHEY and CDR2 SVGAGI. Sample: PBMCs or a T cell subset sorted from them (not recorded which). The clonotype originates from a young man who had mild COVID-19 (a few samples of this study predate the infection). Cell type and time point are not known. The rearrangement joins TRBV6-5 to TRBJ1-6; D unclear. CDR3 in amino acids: CACTQSEAYRSPLHF. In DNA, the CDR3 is TGTGCCTGCACCCAATCCGAGGCCTACCGGTCACCCCTCCACTTT.